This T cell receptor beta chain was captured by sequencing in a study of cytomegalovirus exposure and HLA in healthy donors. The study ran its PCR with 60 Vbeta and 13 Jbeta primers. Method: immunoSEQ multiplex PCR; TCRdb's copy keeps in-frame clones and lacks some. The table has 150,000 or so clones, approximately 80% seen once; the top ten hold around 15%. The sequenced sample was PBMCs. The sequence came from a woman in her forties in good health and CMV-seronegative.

The CDR3 spells CSVEERYILAGADTQYF. For the CDR3, the DNA is TGCAGCGTTGAAGAAAGGTATATACTAGCGGGAGCAGATACGCAGTATTTT. This chain links TRBV29-1 with TRBJ2-3, with 11 bases identical to TRBD2. The germline V gene encodes CDR1 SQVTM and CDR2 ANQGSEA. The V gene end was trimmed by 0 bases and the J gene end by 4 bases; junction bases not matched to a gene: 9. This CDR3 is built from 17 residues.